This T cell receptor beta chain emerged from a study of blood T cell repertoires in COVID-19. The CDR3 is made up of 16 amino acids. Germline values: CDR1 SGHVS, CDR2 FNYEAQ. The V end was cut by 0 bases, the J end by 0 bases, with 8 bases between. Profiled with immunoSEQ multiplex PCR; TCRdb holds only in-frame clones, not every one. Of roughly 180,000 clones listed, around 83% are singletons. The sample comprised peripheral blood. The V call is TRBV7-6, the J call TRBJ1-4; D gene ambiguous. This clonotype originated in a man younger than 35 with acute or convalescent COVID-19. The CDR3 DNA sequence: TGTGCCAGCAGCTTAGCTGCGGGGACAACTAATGAAAAACTGTTTTTT. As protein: CASSLAAGTTNEKLFF.